One sample yielded the 23 T cell receptor beta chains listed below, sequenced in a study of molecular identifiers for immune sequencing clone quantification. From the PCR reads, TCRdb called clonotypes with MiXCR, one entry per CDR3 protein. This table holds 55,000 to 75,000 distinct CDR3 sequences, under 20% found once. Sequenced input: naive CD8+ T cells from blood, with Jurkat cell RNA spiked in. Subset in this sample: FACS-sorted CD8+CD4-CCR7+CD45RA+ naive T cells. Receptor source: a human donor in good health. Some libraries in this study had Jurkat cell RNA spiked in.

At least ten counts were recorded for this clonotype. The CDR3 reads CASSQDETVGGETQYF. In DNA form, the CDR3 reads TGCGCCAGCAGCCAAGATGAGACCGTCGGGGGAGAGACCCAGTACTTC. J is TRBJ2-5 and V is TRBV4-1; maybe TRBD2 (6 bases). V lost 0 bases, J lost 4 bases, and 15 bases lay in between. Germline assignment: CDR1 MGHRA and CDR2 YSYEKL. The CDR3 is 16 residues long.

This clonotype came up many times. The rearrangement links TRBV7-9 to TRBJ2-2, with a weak D call TRBD2 (5 bases). Trimming took 2 bases from V and 6 from J, leaving 19 bases between them. Germline-derived CDR1 and CDR2 are SEHNR and FQNEAQ (reference sequence). This CDR3 region has 17 residues. CDR3 bases: TGTGCCAGCAGCTTATCAGAGGGAACAAATCACGCCGGGGAGCTGTTTTTT. Amino acid sequence: CASSLSEGTNHAGELFF.

This clonotype has a handful of counts. A much larger clone lies a single base off, so this may be a read error. The CDR3 end shows no conserved phenylalanine or tryptophan, and so a read error is likely. The V and J genes are TRBV13 and TRBJ1-1, with 8 bases that match TRBD1. The CDR3 has 15 residues. CDR1 PRHDT and CDR2 FYEKMQ come from the germline V gene (reference sequence). V lost 6 bases and J lost 1; bases outside the gene matches: 7. The CDR3 reads CASRQETGENTEAFL. The CDR3 DNA reads as TGTGCCAGCAGACAAGAGACAGGGGAGAACACTGAAGCTTTCCTT.

This clonotype occurred many times. V usage is TRBV19 and J usage is TRBJ2-7, with TRBD2 matching 16 bases. V lost 6 bases, J lost 6 bases, and 5 bases stayed unmatched. There are 15 residues in the CDR3. Germline V gene lookup returns CDR1 LNHDA and CDR2 SQIVND (reference sequence). The CDR3 reads CASRGLAGGPREQYF. In DNA, the CDR3 is TGTGCCAGTAGGGGACTAGCGGGAGGGCCCCGCGAGCAGTACTTC. The variable domain in full, completed from reference TRBV19 and TRBJ2-7, reads DGGITQSPKYLFRKEGQNVTLSCEQNLNHDAMYWYRQDPGQGLRLIYYSQIVNDFQKGDIAEGYSVSREKKESFPLTVTSAQKNPTAFYLCASRGLAGGPREQYFGPGTRLTVT.

As for this clonotype: A much larger clone differs by one base, so this may be a read error. This chain connects TRBV7-9 to TRBJ2-7; 9 bases agree with TRBD1. The junction had 6 bases not matched to a gene; V was cut back by 5 bases and J by 4 bases. The CDR3 extends over 14 amino acids. CDR1 and CDR2 from the germline V gene are SEHNR and FQNEAQ (reference sequence). The CDR3, as DNA: TGTGCCAGCAGCCCACCGACAGGGGGGTACGAGCAGTACTTC. Protein sequence: CASSPPTGGYEQYF.

This clonotype was recorded at least ten times. V is TRBV28 and J is TRBJ2-1; tentative D call: TRBD2 (6 bases). There are 15 residues in the CDR3. V shed 4 bases and J shed 3 bases, with 13 bases lying between them. Germline loops: CDR1 MDHEN, CDR2 SYDVKM. This CDR3 reads CASSYKSGRYNEQFF. CDR3 DNA sequence: TGTGCCAGCAGTTACAAGAGCGGGCGCTACAATGAGCAGTTCTTC.

In regard to this clonotype: A much larger clone differs by one base, so this may be a read error. The chain uses TRBV2 and TRBJ1-1; no firm D call. The CDR3 loop spans 15 amino acids. Germline assignment: CDR1 SNHLY and CDR2 FYNNEI. The CDR3 protein is CVSFSSTGVGPEAFF. Here the CDR3 DNA reads TGTGTCAGCTTCTCCTCTACTGGGGTTGGGCCTGAAGCTTTCTTT.

This clonotype has a count of ten or more. This chain uses TRBV7-3 with TRBJ2-1; D is unclear. Germline lookup yields CDR1 SGHTA and CDR2 FQGTGA. The CDR3 is made up of 13 amino acids. V lost 1 base and J 6 bases, leaving 7 bases between the germline ends. The CDR3 protein is CASSLSGRNEQFF. The CDR3 DNA reads TGTGCCAGCAGCTTAAGCGGACGCAATGAGCAGTTCTTC.

The V call is TRBV13, the J call TRBJ2-5, with 14 bases lining up with TRBD2. After removal of 3 bases from V and 5 bases from J, the junction contained 8 bases not matched to a gene. The CDR3 length is 17 residues. Germline lookup yields CDR1 PRHDT and CDR2 FYEKMQ (reference sequence). CDR3 nucleotide sequence: TGTGCCAGCAGCTTTCCCGGACTAGCGGGAGGTCCTGAGACCCAGTACTTC. Residues: CASSFPGLAGGPETQYF.

For this clonotype: Just one base apart from a much larger clone, this may be a read error. The chain couples TRBV7-2 to TRBJ1-5; D gene ambiguous. Germline lookup yields CDR1 SGHTA and CDR2 FQGNSA. The CDR3 contains 14 residues. This chain's CDR3 is CASGLYMSNQPQHF. The CDR3 coding sequence is TGTGCCAGCGGCTTATACATGAGCAATCAGCCCCAGCATTTT. The full variable domain, completed using reference TRBV7-2 and TRBJ1-5, is GAGVSQSPSNKVTEKGKDVELRCDPISGHTALYWYRQSLGQGLEFLIYFQGNSAPDKSGLPSDRFSAERTGGSVSTLTIQRTQQEDSAVYLCASGLYMSNQPQHFGDGTRLSIL.

This clonotype was found many times. This rearrangement joins TRBV7-2 to TRBJ2-3; the match to TRBD2 covers 9 bases. The germline V gene has CDR1 SGHTA and CDR2 FQGNSA. CDR3 size: 16 residues. The trim removed 7 bases at V and 2 bases at J, leaving 10 bases unmatched. The CDR3 nucleotides are TGTGCCAGCACTGCTACCGGGACTAGCTCCACAGATACGCAGTATTTT. It is translated as CASTATGTSSTDTQYF.

This clonotype was seen many times. The rearrangement joins TRBV25-1 to TRBJ1-1; no definite D call. Per the germline V gene, CDR1 is MGHDK and CDR2 is SYGVNS. The CDR3 has 14 amino acids. V was cut by 1 base and J by 4 bases, with 10 bases left in between. The CDR3 protein is CASSELDGSTEAFF. CDR3 DNA: TGTGCCAGCAGTGAATTGGACGGTAGCACTGAAGCTTTCTTT.

This clonotype came up many times. The gene calls are TRBV29-1 and TRBJ1-1; 9 bases agree with TRBD1. Germline values: CDR1 SQVTM, CDR2 ANQGSEA. CDR3 length: 13 amino acids. V lost 6 bases and J lost 1; bases outside the gene matches: 3. This CDR3 reads CSVGQGPNTEAFF. The DNA for the CDR3 is TGCAGCGTCGGACAGGGGCCGAACACTGAAGCTTTCTTT.

This clonotype was picked up many times. The genes are TRBV7-9 and TRBJ2-5; weak D call: TRBD2 (5 bases). V lost 1 base and J lost 2, with 20 bases in between. The CDR3 is made up of 18 amino acids. Germline values: CDR1 SEHNR, CDR2 FQNEAQ (reference sequence). The CDR3 protein is CASSLVRPGKYLQETQYF. DNA for the CDR3: TGTGCCAGCAGCTTAGTTAGGCCGGGGAAGTACCTACAAGAGACCCAGTACTTC.

This clonotype was seen at least ten times. The rearrangement joins TRBV10-2 to TRBJ1-5; D perhaps matches TRBD1 (5 bases). The CDR3 sequence is 12 residues long. Trimming took off 6 bases at V and 7 bases at J, with 10 bases between the two ends. Per germline, CDR1 WSHSY and CDR2 SAAADI. The CDR3 sequence is CASSEDIQPQHF. The CDR3 nucleotides read TGCGCCAGCAGCGAGGACATCCAGCCCCAGCATTTT.

This clonotype was detected ten times or more. This chain uses TRBV6-2 or TRBV6-3 with TRBJ2-7, with 7 bases lining up with TRBD2. The CDR3 length is 12 residues. The junction had 6 bases not matched to a gene; V was cut back by 8 bases and J by 5 bases. Germline V lookup: CDR1 MNHEY, CDR2 SVGEGT. The CDR3 here is CASCRAGDEQYF. The DNA of the CDR3 is TGTGCCAGCTGCCGGGCGGGGGACGAGCAGTACTTC.

This clonotype showed up many times. The chain combines TRBV4-1 with TRBJ2-1, with D maybe TRBD1 (6 bases). The V end was cut by 3 bases, the J end by 0 bases, with 15 bases between. Germline V gene data show CDR1 as MGHRA and CDR2 as YSYEKL. The CDR3 totals 17 residues. The CDR3 sequence: CASSQGAGIFSYNEQFF. The CDR3 DNA reads as TGCGCCAGCAGCCAGGGGGCAGGGATATTCTCCTACAATGAGCAGTTCTTC.

A note on this clonotype: Just one base apart from a much larger clone, this may be a read error. The J gene is TRBJ2-2, the V gene TRBV6-1; 9 bases are a match to TRBD2. With 5 bases clipped from V and 6 bases from J, the junction kept 13 bases outside the gene matches. The CDR3 has 17 amino acids. Germline CDR1 and CDR2: MNHNS and SASEGT. CDR3 nucleotides: TGTGCCAGCAGTAAACCCGTAGCGGGAGTGGGGGCCGGGGAGCTGTTTTTT. Translation: CASSKPVAGVGAGELFF.

About this clonotype: With a much larger clone just one base away, this may be a read error. Given the absence of the conserved phenylalanine or tryptophan at the CDR3 end, a read error is likely. The V and J genes are TRBV20-1 and TRBJ1-1; D uncertain. CDR1 and CDR2 (germline): DFQATT, SNEGSKA (reference sequence). The CDR3 is 11 amino acids. Between the trimmed V and J ends, which lost 5 bases and 5 bases, there was a span of 9 bases. Here the CDR3 DNA reads TGCAGTGCTGGCACGGGGACTGAAGCTTTCTAT. This gives the protein CSAGTGTEAFY.

Details on this clonotype: A much larger clone differs from this one at a single base, so this may be a read error. This chain joins TRBV27 and TRBJ2-5; 8 nucleotides match TRBD2. This CDR3 is built from 15 residues. CDR1 and CDR2 from the germline V gene are MNHEY and SMNVEV (reference sequence). The chain's CDR3 is CASSLSREGRETQHF. In DNA, the CDR3 is TGTGCCAGCAGTTTATCCCGGGAGGGCCGGGAGACCCAGCACTTC.

This rearrangement joins TRBV20-1 to TRBJ1-2; no clear D. The germline V and J ends were trimmed by 1 base and 5 bases, with 14 bases remaining between them. Germline V lookup: CDR1 DFQATT, CDR2 SNEGSKA (reference sequence). This CDR3 has 14 residues. CDR3 sequence: CSARALGLEYGYTF. CDR3 DNA sequence: TGCAGTGCTAGAGCGCTCGGGTTAGAGTATGGCTACACCTTC.

The chain's CDR3 is CASSIGTEGYGYTF. The CDR3, as DNA: TGTGCCAGCAGCATCGGTACCGAGGGTTATGGCTACACCTTC. V is TRBV11-2 and J is TRBJ1-2; D is unclear. The germline gives CDR1 SGHAT, CDR2 FQNNGV. Trimming cost V 5 bases and J 5 bases, with 15 bases left between them. CDR3 size: 14 residues.

As to this clonotype: This may stem from a read error, because a much larger clone lies one nucleotide away. V gene TRBV5-1 combines with J gene TRBJ2-7; 7 positions agree with TRBD1. CDR1 is SGHRS and CDR2 is YFSETQ in the germline V gene. The CDR3 runs 13 residues. The CDR3: CASSLGQEGEQCF. CDR3 DNA: TGCGCCAGCAGCTTAGGACAGGAAGGCGAGCAGTGCTTC.